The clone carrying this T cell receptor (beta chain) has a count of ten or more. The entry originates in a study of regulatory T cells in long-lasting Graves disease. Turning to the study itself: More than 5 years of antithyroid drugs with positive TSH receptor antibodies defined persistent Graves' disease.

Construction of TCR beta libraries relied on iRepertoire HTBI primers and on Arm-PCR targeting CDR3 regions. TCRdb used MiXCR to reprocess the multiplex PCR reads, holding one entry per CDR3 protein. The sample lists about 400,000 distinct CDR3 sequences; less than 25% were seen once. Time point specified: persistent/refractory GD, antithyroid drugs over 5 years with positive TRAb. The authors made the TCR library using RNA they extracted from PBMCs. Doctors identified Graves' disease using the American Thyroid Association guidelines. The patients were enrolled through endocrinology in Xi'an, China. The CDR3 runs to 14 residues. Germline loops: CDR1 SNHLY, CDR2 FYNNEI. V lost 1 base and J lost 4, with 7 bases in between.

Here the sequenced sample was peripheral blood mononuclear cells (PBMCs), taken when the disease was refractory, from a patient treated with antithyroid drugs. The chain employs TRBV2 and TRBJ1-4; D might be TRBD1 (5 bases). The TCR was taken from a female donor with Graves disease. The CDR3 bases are TGTGCCAGCAGTGAAGGACAGCTTAATGAAAAACTGTTTTTT. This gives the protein CASSEGQLNEKLFF.